The entry that follows covers one TCR beta chain sequence. Some clones are missing from TCRdb's copy, which holds only in-frame ones; the method was immunoSEQ multiplex PCR. The table records 55,000 to 90,000 clones, 88% of them present only once. This sample was taken from a study of OX40 agonist ivuxolimab in advanced cancers. In the study overall: With ivuxolimab, an agonistic anti-OX40 (CD134) antibody, patients were treated.

Trimming cost V 2 bases and J 4 bases, with 11 bases left between them. Germline V gene sequence: CDR1 SGHNT, CDR2 YENEEA. This CDR3 spans 15 amino acids. The sequence was collected from an adult with an advanced solid tumor such as melanoma, head and neck, liver or kidney cancer. The material was CD4+ or CD8+ T cells sorted from blood, obtained in a trial of the OX40 agonist ivuxolimab. This chain links TRBV11-3 with TRBJ2-2; weak D call: TRBD2 (6 bases). In nucleotides, the CDR3 is TGTGCCAGCAGCTTAAGGGAGGCCGTCACCGGGGAGCTGTTTTTT. Its translation: CASSLREAVTGELFF.